Each of the 22 T cell receptor beta chains below was sequenced from the same sample in a study of siplizumab effects on memory and regulatory T cells. The protocol was immunoSEQ multiplex PCR, while the TCRdb copy is restricted to in-frame clones and leaves out a portion. The sample lists about 40,000 clones; roughly 90% were seen once. Sequencing input: naive CD4+ T cells sorted from blood. The receptors stem from a human donor in good health.

To note about this clone: One end of the junction does not line up with germline, which may come from a read error. This rearrangement joins TRBV7-7 to TRBJ2-2, with 7 nucleotides matching TRBD1. Per germline, CDR1 SSHAT and CDR2 FNYEAQ (reference sequence). The length of the CDR3 is 15 residues. The CDR3 reads CASSPRQGSTGELFF. The CDR3 DNA reads as TGTGCTAGCAGCCCGAGACAGGGTAGCACCGGGGAGCTGTTTTTT. The whole variable domain, remainder taken from reference TRBV7-7 and TRBJ2-2, is GAGVSQSPRYKVTKRGQDVTLRCDPISSHATLYWYQQALGQGPEFLTYFNYEAQPDKSGLPSDRFSAERPEGSISTLTIQRTEQRDSAMYRCASSPRQGSTGELFFGEGSRLTVL.

A few counts support this clone. This rearrangement joins TRBV10-3 to TRBJ1-3; D gene uncertain. The germline CDR1 and CDR2 sequences are ENHRY and SYGVKD. Trimming removed 6 bases from V and 2 bases from J, with 14 bases in between. CDR3 length: 15 residues. The CDR3 reads CAIRLYSGAGNTIYF. The CDR3 DNA is TGTGCCATCAGGCTATATAGTGGGGCTGGAAACACCATATATTTT.

The V call is TRBV10-2, the J call TRBJ2-7; D is unresolved. Trimming removed 9 bases at V and 0 bases at J, with 9 bases between. Germline V lookup: CDR1 WSHSY, CDR2 SAAADI. This CDR3 spans 12 amino acids. The DNA of the CDR3 is TGCGCCAGTCGCCTCGACTCCTACGAGCAGTACTTC. Protein: CASRLDSYEQYF.

The V gene is TRBV7-2, the J gene TRBJ1-2, with no clear D. The germline V gene has CDR1 SGHTA and CDR2 FQGNSA. The CDR3 has 13 residues. Trimming took 0 bases from V and 4 from J, leaving 6 bases between them. CDR3: CASSLAAGYGYTF. In nucleotides, the CDR3 is TGTGCCAGCAGCTTAGCCGCGGGCTATGGCTACACCTTC. The full variable domain, completed using reference TRBV7-2 and TRBJ1-2, is GAGVSQSPSNKVTEKGKDVELRCDPISGHTALYWYRQSLGQGLEFLIYFQGNSAPDKSGLPSDRFSAERTGGSVSTLTIQRTQQEDSAVYLCASSLAAGYGYTFGSGTRLTVV.

The chain has TRBV5-4 and TRBJ2-7; 11 bases are a match to TRBD1. V gave up 7 bases and J gave up 1 base; unmatched junction bases: 7. Germline-derived CDR1 and CDR2 are SGHNT and YYREEE (reference sequence). The CDR3 has 15 amino acids. The DNA of the CDR3 is TGTGCCAGCCGACGAGGGACAGGGGGTTCCTACGAGCAGTACTTC. Protein product: CASRRGTGGSYEQYF.

This chain uses TRBV2 with TRBJ2-7; unclear D gene. V was clipped by 6 bases and J by 4 bases, with 16 bases between them. Germline V gene data show CDR1 as SNHLY and CDR2 as FYNNEI. CDR3 length: 14 amino acids. Here the CDR3 reads CASSEQPPMYEQYF. CDR3 in DNA: TGTGCCAGCAGCGAACAGCCACCGATGTACGAGCAGTACTTC.

This sequence joins TRBV5-4 and TRBJ2-3, with D tentatively TRBD2 (7 bases). The V and J ends lost 2 bases and 5 bases respectively, with 18 bases between them. This CDR3 region has 16 residues. The germline gives CDR1 SGHNT, CDR2 YYREEE (reference sequence). The CDR3 spells CASSFPSRGPLDTQYF. In DNA form, the CDR3 reads TGTGCCAGCAGCTTCCCCTCGCGGGGGCCTCTAGATACGCAGTATTTT.

The V gene is TRBV4-2, the J gene TRBJ2-1; 8 bases are a match to TRBD2. CDR3 length: 20 amino acids. The V gene's germline CDR1 is LGHNA and CDR2 YNFKEQ. Trimming removed 2 bases from V and 2 bases from J; junction bases left unmatched: 17. The CDR3 DNA reads TGTGCCAGCAGCCAAATCCGGGGCACTAGCGGTCTCCCGGCCTACAATGAGCAGTTCTTC. This sequence encodes CASSQIRGTSGLPAYNEQFF.

The chain employs TRBV29-1 and TRBJ2-5; 7 nucleotides agree with TRBD2. J was trimmed by 4 bases and V by 7 bases; bases with no gene match: 15. The CDR3 is 15 amino acids. Germline V gives CDR1 SQVTM, CDR2 ANQGSEA. The DNA for the CDR3 is TGCAGCGCCCAAAGGTGGGCGGGAGCGGGAGAGACCCAGTACTTC. Translated: CSAQRWAGAGETQYF.

V usage is TRBV9 and J usage is TRBJ2-7; D is ambiguous. The CDR3 has 14 amino acids. V lost 4 bases, J lost 0 bases, and 11 bases lay in between. CDR1 is SGDLS, CDR2 YYNGEE, per germline. CDR3 amino acids: CASSPQTASYEQYF. The DNA for the CDR3 is TGTGCCAGCAGCCCACAGACCGCCTCCTACGAGCAGTACTTC.

The chain employs TRBV11-1 and TRBJ2-3; TRBD2 is a possible D gene (5 bases). This CDR3 has 16 residues. V lost 1 base and J 1 base, leaving 12 bases between the germline ends. Germline V lookup: CDR1 SGHAT, CDR2 FQDESV (reference sequence). CDR3 residues: CASSLDSGIGTDTQYF. The CDR3 nucleotides are TGTGCCAGCAGCTTAGACTCGGGGATCGGCACAGATACGCAGTATTTT.

This chain connects TRBV28 to TRBJ2-5; 12 nucleotides agree with TRBD1. The J call may be mistaken, given a closer DNA end match to TRBJ2-7. There are 15 residues in the CDR3. Looked up from germline, CDR1 is MDHEN and CDR2 is SYDVKM. DNA for the CDR3: TGTGCCAGCAGTTCCCCGGGACAGGGGGCATACGAGCAGTACTTC. Protein product: CASSSPGQGAYEQYF.

The CDR3 protein is CASSPEGGRNTEAFF. In nucleotides, the CDR3 is TGTGCCAGCAGCCCCGAGGGTGGGAGAAACACTGAAGCTTTCTTT. The J gene is TRBJ1-1, the V gene TRBV4-2; D not certain. Germline V gene lookup returns CDR1 LGHNA and CDR2 YNFKEQ. The length of the CDR3 is 15 residues. The V gene lost 4 bases and the J gene lost 2 bases, with 14 bases spanning the gap.

V gene TRBV11-2 combines with J gene TRBJ2-3; no clear D gene. Germline V gene data show CDR1 as SGHAT and CDR2 as FQNNGV. This CDR3 has 15 residues. Trimming left V 0 bases short and J 0 bases short, with 7 bases between. CDR3 residues: CASSLDVQSTDTQYF. As DNA, the CDR3 is TGTGCCAGCAGCTTAGATGTCCAGAGCACAGATACGCAGTATTTT. Full variable domain (remainder filled in from reference TRBV11-2 and TRBJ2-3): EAGVAQSPRYKIIEKRQSVAFWCNPISGHATLYWYQQILGQGPKLLIQFQNNGVVDDSQLPKDRFSAERLKGVDSTLKIQPAKLEDSAVYLCASSLDVQSTDTQYFGPGTRLTVL.

The rearrangement links TRBV10-3 to TRBJ2-2, with D tentatively TRBD1 (5 bases). The CDR3 has 14 residues. CDR1 and CDR2 from the germline V gene are ENHRY and SYGVKD. V was pared by 4 bases and J by 2 bases, with 8 bases between. CDR3 sequence reads: CAISGTRNTGELFF. DNA for the CDR3: TGTGCCATCAGTGGGACACGTAACACCGGGGAGCTGTTTTTT.

The V gene is TRBV6-6, the J gene TRBJ1-1; D is unresolved. Looked up from germline, CDR1 is MNHNY and CDR2 is SVGAGI (reference sequence). This CDR3 spans 13 amino acids. V was pared by 3 bases and J by 7 bases, with 12 bases between. DNA for the CDR3: TGTGCCAGCAGTTATCCGGGGTTCGGTGAAGCTTTCTTT. It yields the protein CASSYPGFGEAFF.

CDR3 in DNA: TGCGCCAGCAGCTCATTAGCGGGAGAAGATACGCAGTATTTT. It translates to CASSSLAGEDTQYF. The V gene is TRBV5-1, the J gene TRBJ2-3; TRBD2 agrees at 9 bases. V dropped 3 bases and J dropped 5; count of bases not matched to a gene: 4. This CDR3 is 14 amino acids long. Germline V gene sequence: CDR1 SGHRS, CDR2 YFSETQ. The full variable domain, rest sourced from reference TRBV5-1 and TRBJ2-3, is KAGVTQTPRYLIKTRGQQVTLSCSPISGHRSVSWYQQTPGQGLQFLFEYFSETQRNKGNFPGRFSGRQFSNSRSEMNVSTLELGDSALYLCASSSLAGEDTQYFGPGTRLTVL.

This clone was detected once. V usage is TRBV6-1 and J usage is TRBJ2-2; D gene unclear. The CDR3 is 10 residues long. The V gene lost 8 bases and the J gene lost 12 bases, with 10 bases spanning the gap. Germline loops: CDR1 MNHNS, CDR2 SASEGT. The CDR3 reads CASYRIKLFF. DNA of the CDR3: TGTGCCAGCTATAGGATTAAGCTGTTTTTT.

The V call is TRBV18, the J call TRBJ2-7, with 9 bases lining up with TRBD1. The CDR3 runs 15 residues. Germline trimming cut 3 bases from V and 5 bases from J; bases unmatched to any gene: 8. Germline V gives CDR1 KGHSH, CDR2 LQKENI. DNA for the CDR3: TGTGCCAGCTCACCGAGACAGGGGGGCCAGGACGAGCAGTACTTC. Protein sequence: CASSPRQGGQDEQYF.

The V call is TRBV7-2, the J call TRBJ1-3; 8 bases are shared with TRBD1. The CDR3 spans 15 residues. Germline lookup yields CDR1 SGHTA and CDR2 FQGNSA. J lost 4 bases, V lost 3 bases, and 5 bases had no gene match. The DNA for the CDR3 is TGTGCCAGCAGCTTGAGGACAGGGAAAGGAAACACCATATATTTT. Protein sequence: CASSLRTGKGNTIYF.

J is TRBJ1-5 and V is TRBV4-2, with no clear D. CDR3 size: 15 residues. V lost 0 bases, J lost 4 bases, and 10 bases lay in between. The germline gives CDR1 LGHNA, CDR2 YNFKEQ. CDR3 loop: CASSQDGYTNQPQHF. In nucleotides, the CDR3 is TGTGCCAGCAGCCAAGACGGTTACACGAATCAGCCCCAGCATTTT.

V is TRBV18 and J is TRBJ1-4, with 11 bases aligning to TRBD1. Germline CDR1 and CDR2: KGHSH and LQKENI. The CDR3 runs 18 residues. With 1 base clipped from V and 8 bases from J, the junction kept 12 bases outside the gene matches. As DNA, the CDR3 is TGTGCCAGCTCACCACAAAGAGGACAGGGGGCATGGGGCGAAAAACTGTTTTTT. Translating it yields CASSPQRGQGAWGEKLFF.